Listed here are 18 T cell receptor beta chains from one sample, sequenced in a study of T-cell reconstitution after alpha-beta-depleted transplantation in children. Unique molecular identifiers were incorporated when the TCRbeta library was constructed. TCRdb re-analysed the PCR reads in MiXCR, keeping a single row per CDR3 protein. The table records a few hundred thousand distinct CDR3 sequences, about a quarter of them present only once. This specimen was PBMCs, mostly from graft donor cells, taken 180 days after TCRalphabeta/CD19-depleted stem cell transplant. These receptors came from a male patient younger than 18 who had a stem cell transplant for acute lymphoblastic leukemia, so the T cells may come from the graft donor.

The chain has TRBV29-1 and TRBJ2-5, with D possibly matching TRBD1 (5 bases). The CDR3 has 15 residues. V dropped 8 bases and J dropped 3 bases, with 22 bases sitting between them. Germline CDR1 and CDR2: SQVTM and ANQGSEA. The CDR3 sequence: CSFSATYRLEETQYF. The CDR3 coding sequence is TGCAGCTTTTCAGCGACGTACAGGTTAGAAGAGACCCAGTACTTC.

This chain joins TRBV6-5 and TRBJ2-1; 9 bases are a match to TRBD2. Germline V gene lookup returns CDR1 MNHEY and CDR2 SVGAGI. The CDR3 extends over 15 amino acids. J gave up 5 bases and V 0 bases, and 2 bases lay outside the gene matches. The CDR3 region has the DNA TGTGCCAGCAGTTACTCTCCTAGCGGGAACAATGAGCAGTTCTTC. Residues: CASSYSPSGNNEQFF.

This clonotype appeared a few times. The chain combines TRBV7-2 with TRBJ2-3; 9 bases map to TRBD2. This CDR3 is built from 16 residues. CDR1 and CDR2 (germline): SGHTA, FQGNSA. J was trimmed by 7 bases and V by 3 bases; bases with no gene match: 11. DNA for the CDR3: TGTGCCAGCAGCTTGCATCCTAGCGGGATTTATAATACGCAGTATTTT. Protein: CASSLHPSGIYNTQYF.

The chain has TRBV13 and TRBJ2-5, with a possible D match to TRBD2 (5 bases). The CDR3 extends over 19 amino acids. Trimming stripped 3 bases from V and 4 bases from J, with 27 bases between. From germline, CDR1 is PRHDT and CDR2 FYEKMQ (reference sequence). The CDR3 DNA reads TGTGCCAGCAGCTTCAGTTTAACTCCGGGGAGAGATCGGGGAGAGACCCAGTACTTC. Protein product: CASSFSLTPGRDRGETQYF.

This clonotype was picked up many times. The chain joins TRBV7-6 to TRBJ1-1, with D perhaps TRBD1 (6 bases). CDR3 length equals 13 residues. V lost 6 bases, J lost 4 bases, and 12 bases lay in between. Germline CDR1 is SGHVS and CDR2 is FNYEAQ. The CDR3: CASRSGGLTEAFF. CDR3 coding DNA: TGTGCCAGCAGGTCGGGGGGGCTCACTGAAGCTTTCTTT.

This clonotype was observed a few times. Here the CDR3 reads CASSFYGGDTQYF. CDR3 sequence (DNA): TGCGCCAGCAGCTTCTACGGTGGGGATACGCAGTATTTT. This chain joins TRBV5-1 and TRBJ2-3; D gene ambiguous. Trimming took off 2 bases at V and 6 bases at J, with 10 bases between the two ends. This CDR3 region has 13 residues. CDR1 is SGHRS, CDR2 YFSETQ, per germline.

The gene calls are TRBV29-1 and TRBJ1-2, with a possible D match to TRBD1 (6 bases). The CDR3 is 12 residues long. Germline V CDR1 and CDR2: SQVTM, ANQGSEA. V was pared by 3 bases and J by 4 bases, with 9 bases between. The CDR3 sequence is CSVETGAYGYTF. The CDR3 nucleotides read TGCAGCGTTGAGACGGGGGCCTATGGCTACACCTTC.

In this sample, this clonotype turned up a few times. The chain joins TRBV5-1 to TRBJ2-3, with D perhaps TRBD2 (6 bases). In germline, CDR1 is SGHRS, CDR2 YFSETQ. Deletions cut 7 bases from V and 2 bases from J, with 17 bases between. This CDR3 contains 15 residues. The CDR3 here is CASRRGRGFTDTQYF. The CDR3 nucleotides are TGCGCCAGCCGAAGGGGACGGGGGTTCACAGATACGCAGTATTTT. Full variable domain (outside the CDR3, taken from reference TRBV5-1 and TRBJ2-3): KAGVTQTPRYLIKTRGQQVTLSCSPISGHRSVSWYQQTPGQGLQFLFEYFSETQRNKGNFPGRFSGRQFSNSRSEMNVSTLELGDSALYLCASRRGRGFTDTQYFGPGTRLTVL.

This chain connects TRBV4-1 to TRBJ2-7, with TRBD2 identical over 8 bases. Looked up from germline, CDR1 is MGHRA and CDR2 is YSYEKL. V was clipped by 1 base and J by 1 base; unmatched bases: 3. The CDR3 is made up of 15 amino acids. This CDR3 reads CASSQVGGRSYEQYF. CDR3 in DNA: TGCGCCAGCAGCCAAGTAGGCGGGAGGTCCTACGAGCAGTACTTC.

In its sample, this clonotype was seen a few times. The V call is TRBV10-1, the J call TRBJ2-5, with 9 positions matching TRBD2. V shed 1 base and J 5 bases; nucleotides not matched to a gene: 8. CDR1 and CDR2 from the germline V gene are WNHNN and SYGVQD (reference sequence). The CDR3 consists of 16 residues. The CDR3 region is CASSEWAGGGRETQYF. CDR3 DNA: TGCGCCAGCAGTGAGTGGGCGGGAGGGGGCCGTGAGACCCAGTACTTC.

This clonotype was seen a few times. The chain joins TRBV5-6 to TRBJ2-7; D is undetermined. Trimming took 2 bases from V and 5 from J, leaving 14 bases between them. Germline CDR1 is SGHDT and CDR2 is YYEEEE. The CDR3 totals 14 residues. CDR3 sequence (DNA): TGTGCCAGCAGCTTTGGACGGCTTTTGAACGAGCAGTACTTC. It specifies CASSFGRLLNEQYF. The full variable domain, rest sourced from reference TRBV5-6 and TRBJ2-7, is DAGVTQSPTHLIKTRGQQVTLRCSPKSGHDTVSWYQQALGQGPQFIFQYYEEEERQRGNFPDRFSGHQFPNYSSELNVNALLLGDSALYLCASSFGRLLNEQYFGPGTRLTVT.

The rearrangement joins TRBV19 to TRBJ1-6; D is uncertain. The CDR3 covers 16 residues. CDR1 and CDR2 from the germline V gene are LNHDA and SQIVND (reference sequence). Trimming pared 3 bases from V and 5 bases from J, leaving 14 bases between. CDR3 coding DNA: TGTGCCAGTAGTATGCCCCGTTGGCGAGATAATTCACCCCTCCACTTT. Its protein product is CASSMPRWRDNSPLHF.

This rearrangement joins TRBV5-1 to TRBJ1-3; unclear D gene. The CDR3 totals 13 residues. Trimming pared 5 bases from V and 0 bases from J, leaving 6 bases between. Germline V CDR1 and CDR2: SGHRS, YFSETQ. CDR3 DNA sequence: TGCGCCAGCAGTGCGTCCTCTGGAAACACCATATATTTT. It translates to CASSASSGNTIYF.

The chain links TRBV24-1 to TRBJ1-2; 8 bases match TRBD1. Trimming at V came to 2 bases and at J to 4 bases, leaving 2 bases not matched to a gene. In germline, CDR1 is KGHDR, CDR2 SFDVKD. This CDR3 contains 14 residues. CDR3 coding DNA: TGTGCCACCAGTGATTGGGACAGGAGCTATGGCTACACCTTC. This sequence encodes CATSDWDRSYGYTF.

This clonotype was seen a few times. The chain carries TRBV18 and TRBJ2-7; D ambiguous. The CDR3 covers 14 residues. The germline CDR1 and CDR2 sequences are KGHSH and LQKENI. Trimming pared 0 bases from V and 2 bases from J, leaving 8 bases between. The CDR3 nucleotides read TGTGCCAGCTCACCACCGCTACAGACCTACGAGCAGTACTTC. Translation: CASSPPLQTYEQYF.

This clonotype has just a few counts. The CDR3 DNA follows: TGTGCCAGCAGTCCCCTTCCCCCCGGACAGGGGAACCGTCAGCCCCAGCATTTT. This encodes CASSPLPPGQGNRQPQHF. The gene calls are TRBV12-3 or TRBV12-4 and TRBJ1-5, with 9 nucleotides matching TRBD1. Trimming removed 5 bases from V and 6 bases from J; junction bases left unmatched: 17. The CDR3 runs 18 residues.

This clonotype was recorded many times. The chain is built from TRBV7-2 and TRBJ2-1, with D perhaps TRBD2 (6 bases). This CDR3 has 14 residues. Germline V CDR1 and CDR2: SGHTA, FQGNSA. V shed 3 bases and J shed 4 bases, with 10 bases lying between them. In nucleotides, the CDR3 is TGTGCCAGCAGCTTTGGCGGGATTTACAATGAGCAGTTCTTC. Amino acid sequence: CASSFGGIYNEQFF.

The chain combines TRBV24-1 with TRBJ2-1, with D maybe TRBD2 (6 bases). The CDR3 sequence is 14 residues long. V was shortened by 7 bases and J by 8 bases, with 17 bases between the two germline ends. Germline V gives CDR1 KGHDR, CDR2 SFDVKD. The CDR3 loop is CATSEVGGTDEQFF. The CDR3 nucleotides read TGTGCCACCAGCGAGGTCGGCGGGACTGATGAGCAGTTCTTC.